This entry lists 14 T cell receptor beta chains sequenced from one sample in a study of blood T cell repertoires in COVID-19. Measured with immunoSEQ multiplex PCR; TCRdb has only the in-frame clones, and not every one. The repertoire has more than 50,000 clones, roughly four fifths of them found once; the top ten carry about 2%. Material for sequencing was peripheral blood. These receptors all stem from a woman aged 55-70 years with acute or convalescent COVID-19.

The chain links TRBV19 to TRBJ2-4; TRBD1 agrees at 9 bases. The length of the CDR3 is 16 residues. Germline loops: CDR1 LNHDA, CDR2 SQIVND (reference sequence). The V segment lost 2 bases and the J segment 1 base; nucleotides outside the gene matches: 3. The CDR3 DNA reads as TGTGCCAGTAGTATAAGCGACAGGGGGGCCAAAAACATTCAGTACTTC. Translation gives CASSISDRGAKNIQYF.

In its sample, this clone was seen a few times. This chain joins TRBV19 and TRBJ2-2; D is perhaps TRBD1 (5 bases). The CDR3 has 15 amino acids. Trimming took 6 bases from V and 1 from J, leaving 12 bases between them. Germline CDR1 and CDR2: LNHDA and SQIVND (reference sequence). The DNA of the CDR3 is TGTGCCAGTAGCCCATTCGACAGGAACACCGGGGAGCTGTTTTTT. Amino acids: CASSPFDRNTGELFF.

The V call is TRBV2, the J call TRBJ2-7; D is possibly TRBD1 (6 bases). The CDR3 consists of 13 residues. Germline assignment: CDR1 SNHLY and CDR2 FYNNEI. Trimming shortened V by 11 bases and J by 6 bases, and 20 bases separated the two germline ends. The CDR3 DNA sequence: TGTGCCGGCCGGGACAATTCTTTACGCGAGCAGTACTTC. It encodes CAGRDNSLREQYF. Full variable domain (remainder filled in from reference TRBV2 and TRBJ2-7): EPEVTQTPSHQVTQMGQEVILRCVPISNHLYFYWYRQILGQKVEFLVSFYNNEISEKSEIFDDQFSVERPDGSNFTLKIRSTKLEDSAMYFCAGRDNSLREQYFGPGTRLTVT.

This rearrangement joins TRBV5-4 to TRBJ2-6, with D perhaps TRBD1 (8 bases). This CDR3 comprises 19 residues. The V gene lost 3 bases and the J gene lost 0 bases, with 19 bases spanning the gap. The V gene's germline CDR1 is SGHNT and CDR2 YYREEE (reference sequence). For the CDR3, the DNA is TGTGCCAGCAGCTGGGGGGGACAGGTGGACCGCTCTGGGGCCAACGTCCTGACTTTC. This translates into CASSWGGQVDRSGANVLTF. Drawing the rest from reference TRBV5-4 and TRBJ2-6, the complete variable domain is ETGVTQSPTHLIKTRGQQVTLRCSSQSGHNTVSWYQQALGQGPQFIFQYYREEENGRGNFPPRFSGLQFPNYSSELNVNALELDDSALYLCASSWGGQVDRSGANVLTFGAGSRLTVL.

A single count supports this clone. The CDR3 DNA is TGCGCCAGCAGCCCCCAGGGGCTAGCGGGAGTAAGTGGCACCGGGGAGCTGTTTTTT. Translation gives CASSPQGLAGVSGTGELFF. J is TRBJ2-2 and V is TRBV5-1, with TRBD2 identical over 10 bases. The CDR3 extends over 19 amino acids. With 4 bases clipped from V and 4 bases from J, the junction kept 16 bases outside the gene matches. Germline CDR1 SGHRS, CDR2 YFSETQ.

The V call is TRBV2, the J call TRBJ1-2; a possible D gene is TRBD1 (6 bases). CDR1 is SNHLY and CDR2 is FYNNEI in the germline V gene. The CDR3 loop spans 15 amino acids. Trimming removed 3 bases from V and 7 bases from J, with 18 bases in between. This chain's CDR3 is CASSDLNRVKGGYTF. Here the CDR3 DNA reads TGTGCCAGCAGTGATTTAAACAGGGTCAAGGGTGGCTACACCTTC.

The chain recombines TRBV5-1 with TRBJ2-1; 9 nucleotides align to TRBD1. Germline loops: CDR1 SGHRS, CDR2 YFSETQ. V lost 2 bases to trimming and J lost 9 bases; unmatched junction nucleotides: 9. The CDR3 contains 15 residues. The CDR3 loop is CASSFDRTGASEQFF. The DNA for the CDR3 is TGCGCCAGCAGCTTTGATAGGACAGGGGCTAGTGAGCAGTTCTTC.

J is TRBJ2-4 and V is TRBV18, with D tentatively TRBD2 (5 bases). Trimming removed 3 bases at V and 2 bases at J, with 11 bases between. Germline V gene sequence: CDR1 KGHSH, CDR2 LQKENI. CDR3 length: 15 residues. CDR3 nucleotides: TGTGCCAGCTCACCGATGGAGGCGACCAAAAACATTCAGTACTTC. It encodes CASSPMEATKNIQYF.

This chain links TRBV4-1 with TRBJ2-7, with TRBD1 matching over 8 bases. In germline, CDR1 is MGHRA, CDR2 YSYEKL. This CDR3 is built from 15 residues. The trim removed 3 bases at V and 2 bases at J, leaving 6 bases unmatched. The CDR3 sequence: CASSQEGTGTYEQYF. The CDR3 region has the DNA TGCGCCAGCAGCCAGGAGGGGACAGGAACCTACGAGCAGTACTTC.

The chain employs TRBV2 and TRBJ2-3; 12 nucleotides align to TRBD2. Germline CDR1 reads SNHLY; CDR2 reads FYNNEI. The V and J ends lost 5 bases and 5 bases, in that order; junction bases with no gene match: 8. CDR3 size: 16 residues. CDR3 residues: CASSFGLAGSGDTQYF. The CDR3, as DNA: TGTGCCAGCAGTTTCGGACTAGCGGGATCGGGAGATACGCAGTATTTT.

The J gene is TRBJ1-2, the V gene TRBV19, with 9 bases identical to TRBD1. Germline-derived CDR1 and CDR2 are LNHDA and SQIVND (reference sequence). The ends lost 4 bases at V and 3 bases at J; junction bases unmatched: 6. This CDR3 is 15 amino acids long. Here the CDR3 DNA reads TGTGCCAGTAGTAAACCGGGACAGGGAGACTATGGCTACACCTTC. Protein: CASSKPGQGDYGYTF.

The V call is TRBV6-4, the J call TRBJ2-6, with 9 bases lining up with TRBD1. V lost 7 bases and J lost 2; bases outside the gene matches: 15. This CDR3 contains 19 residues. The V gene's germline CDR1 is MRHNA and CDR2 SNTAGT. The CDR3 nucleotides are TGTGCCAGCAAAAAAACGGCGGGACAGGGTTCAACTGGGGCCAACGTCCTGACTTTC. It encodes CASKKTAGQGSTGANVLTF.

The J gene is TRBJ1-1, the V gene TRBV7-9; 9 positions agree with TRBD1. V lost 5 bases to trimming and J lost 5 bases; unmatched junction nucleotides: 3. The CDR3 length is 13 residues. CDR1 SEHNR and CDR2 FQNEAQ come from the germline V gene (reference sequence). The CDR3, as DNA: TGTGCCAGCAGCCAACAGGGGGCTACTGAAGCTTTCTTT. Translating it yields CASSQQGATEAFF.

The V and J genes are TRBV4-2 and TRBJ2-3, with 8 bases lining up with TRBD2. With 4 bases clipped from V and 5 bases from J, the junction kept 8 bases outside the gene matches. Germline assignment: CDR1 LGHNA and CDR2 YNFKEQ. The CDR3 spans 15 residues. CDR3 region: CASSPQTGGRDTQYF. The CDR3 bases are TGTGCCAGCAGCCCTCAAACGGGAGGGCGAGATACGCAGTATTTT.